The present TCR beta chain was sequenced within a study of T cell responses to AZD1222 COVID-19 vaccine (dated by TCRdb to the early 2020s). Turning to the overall study: TCR sequencing was performed for about 240 trial participants, of whom 207 were given two doses of AZD1222 and approximately 25 were given two doses of MenACWY control vaccine. Enrollment into the trials was organized by age into subgroups of 18-55, 56-69 and 70-plus years, and those subgroups contained roughly 150, 30 and 60 TCR-sequenced participants, respectively.

Per the germline V gene, SNHLY is the CDR1 and FYNNEI is the CDR2. The CDR3 goes from the cysteine to the phenylalanine over 15 residues. Left in the record is the CDR3 DNA by itself, 45 bases read in frame from the first base. The trim is 7 bases for V and 13 bases for J, with a gap of 28 bases between the germline ends. A word on this clone: Its antigen is currently not known. There are no base qualities to consult, and no much larger clone falls within one base.

The CDR3 regions of human TCRbeta chains were analyzed by immunosequencing. Processing in the source paper ran as follows. Repertoire TCRs were checked for matches against a reference library of SARS-CoV-2-specific TCRs that had been generated using the MIRA antigen-specificity platform. Breadth was defined as the fraction of unique TCRs that were SARS-CoV-2-associated. Depth was defined as the fraction of total T cells that were SARS-CoV-2-associated. Using the MIRA data, every spike-specific TCR was mapped to the spike region that the TCR reacted to and assigned to either a CD4 or a CD8 class. Log10-transformed breadth and depth values were compared by one-way ANOVA with Sidak's multiple comparisons tests. TCRdb carries this immuneACCESS record with in-frame sequences only. Its versions omit some clonotypes, under half of them owing to an unresolved V gene in the studies checked, with the rest unexplained. That table supplies the V and J calls and clone size; D and trimming were determined from the DNA. The sample table records 150,000 to 200,000 clones; 91% of these occur just once. The top ten clones comprise roughly 1.2% of the sample.

The time point label here, explained by the study, means: about 28 days (+/-7) after the second vaccine dose. AZD1222 recipients given second doses at about 4 weeks or at about 12 weeks were pooled, since spike-specific TCR depth and breadth were not found to differ between the two schedules. Vaccinee samples came from UK trials COV001 and COV002, including a single-blind randomized controlled phase 2/3 trial of AZD1222 (ChAdOx1 nCoV-19) in healthy adults. For TCRbeta chain sequencing, PBMC samples were collected from trial participants at day 0 and at day 28 after the second dose. Broad study findings and their caveats: Conclusions about previously exposed vaccinees were limited because only six AZD1222 recipients were SARS-CoV-2 seropositive at baseline. Nearly half of unique spike-specific TCRs reportedly recognized epitopes outside regions mutated in the B.1.351 and B.1.1.7 variants. After two AZD1222 doses, spike-specific TCR breadth and depth were significantly higher than at day 0 and than in MenACWY recipients. Because no day 14 peak-response samples were available, the repertoires could be characterized only after the peak T cell response. Participants were mostly white British and included more females than males, and it was suggested by the authors that clonal diversity may have been underestimated. In the small 56-69-year group, the increase in depth fell short of significance, most likely because of low power. The whole spike protein was spanned by vaccine-associated CD4 TCRs, and dominant responses were seen in regions 160-218 and 743-854.

This receptor was identified in an adult who received the AZD1222 COVID-19 vaccine. The sequence is built from TRBV2 and TRBJ2-5; the D element might be TRBD1 or TRBD2, as each aligns at 5 bases. The source was peripheral blood, collected 28 days after the second AZD1222 dose. The DNA reads TGTGCCAGCATTAACGAAGTAGGGGCTAGCTTGGGGACGTACTTC. It is translated as CASINEVGASLGTYF.